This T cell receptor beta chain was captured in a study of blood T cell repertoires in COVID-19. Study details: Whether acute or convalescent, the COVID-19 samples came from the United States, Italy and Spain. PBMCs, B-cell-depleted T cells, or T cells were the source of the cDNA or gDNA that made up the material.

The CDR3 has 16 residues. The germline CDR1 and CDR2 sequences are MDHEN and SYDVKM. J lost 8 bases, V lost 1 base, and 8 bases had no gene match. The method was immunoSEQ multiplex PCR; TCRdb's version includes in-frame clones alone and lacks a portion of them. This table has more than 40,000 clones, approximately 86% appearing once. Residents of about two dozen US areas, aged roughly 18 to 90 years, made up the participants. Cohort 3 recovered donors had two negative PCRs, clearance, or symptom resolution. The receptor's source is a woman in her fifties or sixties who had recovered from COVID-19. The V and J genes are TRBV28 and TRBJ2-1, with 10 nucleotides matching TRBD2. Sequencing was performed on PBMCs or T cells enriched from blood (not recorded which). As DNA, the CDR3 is TGTGCCAGCAGTTTATCCAGCGGGAGGGCCGTCTATGAGCAGTTCTTC. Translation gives CASSLSSGRAVYEQFF.